The clone carrying this T cell receptor (beta chain) was seen a handful of times. Assay: immunoSEQ multiplex PCR; the TCRdb copy retains only in-frame clones and omits some. Found here are roughly 100,000 clones, about four fifths of them singletons; the top ten hold approximately 3.4%. The data originate from a study of blood T cell repertoires in COVID-19. Study-wide context: T cells, B-cell-depleted T cells, or PBMCs supplied cDNA or gDNA.

V was trimmed by 5 bases and J by 2 bases, leaving 7 bases between them. The CDR3 is 12 amino acids. Germline V CDR1 and CDR2: SGHTA, FQGNSA. Sequenced sample: peripheral blood. V is TRBV7-2 and J is TRBJ2-7; D unresolved. The TCR sequence derives from a woman of 80 years or more with active or convalescent COVID-19. The CDR3 DNA is TGTGCCAGCAGCGTGTCCACCTACGAGCAGTACTTC. This encodes CASSVSTYEQYF.